This T cell receptor (beta chain) comes out of a study of blood T cells in healthy people across ages. This clonotype was picked up many times. Its cognate antigen is unknown. The authors ran a second PCR of 7 to 11 cycles using a sample-barcoded 5' primer and a J-beta primer mix. MiXCR, run by TCRdb on the 5' RACE reads, gives a single entry per CDR3 protein. The table has about 590,000 distinct CDR3 sequences, around 31% seen once. The study's findings and limits: Naive and antigen-experienced cells could not be conclusively compared, given unsorted PBMCs.

Material: blood. The sequence derives from a woman at least 80 years old in good health.

CDR3 sequence: CASSLRTLNSYNEQFF. The CDR3 nucleotides read TGTGCCAGCAGCTTAAGAACACTTAACTCCTACAATGAGCAGTTCTTC. This rearrangement joins TRBV5-6 to TRBJ2-1; D is unresolved. Germline CDR1 SGHDT, CDR2 YYEEEE. Trimming took off 2 bases at V and 0 bases at J, with 12 bases between the two ends. This CDR3 has 16 amino acids.